What follows describes a single T cell receptor (beta chain). It lacks a known antigen. One base away there is no much larger clone; base qualities are not given. Based on the germline V gene, the CDR1 and CDR2 sequences are KGHSH and LQKENI. From V the trimming removes 4 bases and from J it removes 4 bases, while the gene matches leave 6 bases of the junction unaccounted for. CDR3 length: 15 amino acids, cysteine to phenylalanine. The entry retains the CDR3 DNA only, 45 bases that are in frame from base 1. The immunoSEQ Assay was used to sequence TCR beta CDR3 regions from DNA. Concerning the study's data processing: To compute T cell density, TCR beta template counts were normalized to usable DNA, which was estimated by amplifying housekeeping genes. Richness was estimated with the preseqR package, extrapolating to 400,000 templates for PBMC samples and 120,000 templates for tissue samples. Clonality was defined by subtracting Pielou's evenness from one. Differential abundance testing on productive amino-acid clonotypes, with a minimum total count of 5 and an alpha of 0.1, was used to identify tissue-enriched TCRs. The Jaccard Index and the Morisita Overlap Index were used to measure repertoire overlap between compartments. GLIPH clustered TCR beta CDR3s with public tetramer-defined viral CDR3s; viral motifs required at least three viral sequences plus V-gene enrichment. TCRdb provides this immuneACCESS table in a form limited to in-frame rearrangements. Some clones are lacking; in checked studies, under half of them reflect an unresolved V gene, and why the rest are absent is not known. V and J calls and clone size are those listed in that table; D and trimming were worked out from the DNA. For this sample there are 20,000 to 25,000 clones; around nine tenths appear just once. The ten largest clones take up about an eighth of the sample.

This record belongs to a study of T cells in localized non-small cell lung cancer (dated by TCRdb to 2018 to 2021). As for the study more broadly: The study analyzed T cell repertoires of roughly 220 early-stage NSCLC patients, comparing tumors and uninvolved tumor-adjacent lungs. The cohort comprised roughly 240 treatment-naïve NSCLC patients with resected, localized lung tumors. The mean age of the NSCLC patients was about 64 years, with 130 or so men and about a hundred women. Overall study outcomes, separate from this receptor: Because multi-region tumor sequencing was not performed, intratumor heterogeneity could not be ruled out. Uninvolved tumor-adjacent lung showed the highest T cell clonality, higher than tumor, which suggests more focused antigenic responses in the uninvolved tumor-adjacent lung. Higher blood T cell density associated with longer overall survival, while higher adjacent-lung clonality associated with shorter survival. Because the study design was exploratory, TCR variables were selected using unadjusted p-values without false-discovery rate correction. Of the top 100 tumor clones, a median of roughly 57 were detected in paired uninvolved adjacent lung; around 30 were also among that lung's top 100.

At diagnosis, peripheral blood, uninvolved tumor-adjacent lung and tumor were collected and stored as a combination of fresh-frozen and FFPE material. For TCR repertoire profiling, blood samples were analyzed in the form of peripheral blood mononuclear cells. This sequence was found in a male donor at least 60 years old with stage I lung adenocarcinoma. This specimen was peripheral blood, taken before any cancer treatment. The receptor chain draws on TRBV18 and TRBJ1-4; 7 bases in the junction line up with TRBD1. The CDR3 region has the sequence CASSLGQEVNEKLFF. Read as DNA, the sequence is TGTGCCAGCTCACTCGGACAGGAAGTTAATGAAAAACTGTTTTTT.